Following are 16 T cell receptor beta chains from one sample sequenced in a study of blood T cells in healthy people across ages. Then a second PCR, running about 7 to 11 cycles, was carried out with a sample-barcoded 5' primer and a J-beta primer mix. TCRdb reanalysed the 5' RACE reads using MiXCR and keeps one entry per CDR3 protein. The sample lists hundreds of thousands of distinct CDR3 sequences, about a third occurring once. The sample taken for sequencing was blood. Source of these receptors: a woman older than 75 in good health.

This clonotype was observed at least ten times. The CDR3 DNA follows: TGTGCCAGCAGCCCGGGAGTAGGGGGGGAGACCCAGTACTTC. The encoded protein is CASSPGVGGETQYF. V gene TRBV4-2 combines with J gene TRBJ2-5; tentatively, D is TRBD1 or TRBD2 (6 bases each). Between the trimmed V and J ends, which lost 4 bases and 5 bases, there was a span of 14 bases. This CDR3 spans 14 amino acids. Germline V gene lookup returns CDR1 LGHNA and CDR2 YNFKEQ.

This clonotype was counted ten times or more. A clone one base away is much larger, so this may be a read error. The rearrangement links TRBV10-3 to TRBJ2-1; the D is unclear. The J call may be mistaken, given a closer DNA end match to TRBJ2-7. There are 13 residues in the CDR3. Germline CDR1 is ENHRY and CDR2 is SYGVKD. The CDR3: CAISVQPYNEQYF. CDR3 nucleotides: TGTGCCATCAGTGTACAGCCCTACAATGAGCAGTACTTC.

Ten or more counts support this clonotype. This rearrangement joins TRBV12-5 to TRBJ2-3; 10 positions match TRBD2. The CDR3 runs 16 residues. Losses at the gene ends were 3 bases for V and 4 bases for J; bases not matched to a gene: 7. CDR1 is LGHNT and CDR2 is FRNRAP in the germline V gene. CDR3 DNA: TGTGCTAGTGGTTTCCAAAAGAGCGGGGGGGCAGATACGCAGTATTTT. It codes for CASGFQKSGGADTQYF.

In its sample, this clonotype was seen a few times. The CDR3 DNA reads as TGCAGTGCTCCCAGCGGGGGGTTCTACAATGAGCAGTTCTTC. Protein product: CSAPSGGFYNEQFF. This rearrangement joins TRBV20-1 to TRBJ2-1; 9 bases are shared with TRBD2. Germline V gene data show CDR1 as DFQATT and CDR2 as SNEGSKA (reference sequence). Trimming removed 5 bases from V and 3 bases from J; junction bases left unmatched: 5. The CDR3 contains 14 residues.

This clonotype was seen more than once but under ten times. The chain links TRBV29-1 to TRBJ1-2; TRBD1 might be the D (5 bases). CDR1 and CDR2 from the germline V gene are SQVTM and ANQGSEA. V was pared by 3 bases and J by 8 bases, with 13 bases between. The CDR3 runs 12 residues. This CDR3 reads CSVDRAVGGYTF. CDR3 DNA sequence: TGCAGCGTTGACAGGGCTGTCGGGGGCTACACCTTC. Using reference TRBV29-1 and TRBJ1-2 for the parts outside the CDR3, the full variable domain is SAVISQKPSRDICQRGTSLTIQCQVDSQVTMMFWYRQQPGQSLTLIATANQGSEATYESGFVIDKFPISRPNLTFSTLTVSNMSPEDSSIYLCSVDRAVGGYTFGSGTRLTVV.

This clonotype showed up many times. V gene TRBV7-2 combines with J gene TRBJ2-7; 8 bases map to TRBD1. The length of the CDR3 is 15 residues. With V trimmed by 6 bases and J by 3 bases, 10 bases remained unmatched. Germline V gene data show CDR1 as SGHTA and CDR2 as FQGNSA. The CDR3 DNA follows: TGTGCCAGCAGTCTCGGACAGGGTAGAGTCTACGAGCAGTACTTC. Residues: CASSLGQGRVYEQYF.

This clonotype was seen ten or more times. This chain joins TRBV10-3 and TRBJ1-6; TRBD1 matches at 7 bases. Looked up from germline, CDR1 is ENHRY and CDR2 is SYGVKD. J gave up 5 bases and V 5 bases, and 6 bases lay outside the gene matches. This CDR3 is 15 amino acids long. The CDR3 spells CAISPGQGDNSPLHF. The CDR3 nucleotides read TGTGCCATCAGTCCGGGCCAGGGGGATAATTCACCCCTCCACTTT.

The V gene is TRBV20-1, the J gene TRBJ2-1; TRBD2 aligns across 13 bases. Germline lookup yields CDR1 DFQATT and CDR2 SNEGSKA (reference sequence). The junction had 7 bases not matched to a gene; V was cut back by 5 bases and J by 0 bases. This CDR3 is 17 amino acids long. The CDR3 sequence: CSAEGTSGASSYNEQFF. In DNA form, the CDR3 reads TGCAGTGCTGAAGGGACTAGCGGGGCCAGCTCCTACAATGAGCAGTTCTTC.

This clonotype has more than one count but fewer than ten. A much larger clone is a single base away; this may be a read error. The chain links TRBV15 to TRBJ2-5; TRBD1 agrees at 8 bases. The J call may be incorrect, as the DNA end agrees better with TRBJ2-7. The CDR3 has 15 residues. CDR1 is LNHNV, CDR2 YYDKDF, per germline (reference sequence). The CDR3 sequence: CAASIEDRDTYEQYF. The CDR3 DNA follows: TGTGCCGCCAGCATTGAGGACAGGGATACCTACGAGCAGTACTTC.

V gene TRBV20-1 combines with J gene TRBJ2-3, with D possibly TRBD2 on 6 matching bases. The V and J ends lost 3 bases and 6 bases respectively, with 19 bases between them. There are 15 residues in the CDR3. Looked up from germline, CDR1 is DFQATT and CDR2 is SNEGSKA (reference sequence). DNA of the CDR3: TGCAGTGCTAGTGACCCGCGGGGAAGTCGGGATACGCAGTATTTT. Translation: CSASDPRGSRDTQYF.

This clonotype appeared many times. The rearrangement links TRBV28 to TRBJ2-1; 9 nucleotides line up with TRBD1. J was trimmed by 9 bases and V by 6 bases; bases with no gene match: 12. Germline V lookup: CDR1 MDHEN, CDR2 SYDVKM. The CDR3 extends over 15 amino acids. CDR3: CASRPPGQGLSEQFF. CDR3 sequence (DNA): TGTGCCAGCAGGCCTCCGGGACAGGGTTTGAGTGAGCAGTTCTTC.

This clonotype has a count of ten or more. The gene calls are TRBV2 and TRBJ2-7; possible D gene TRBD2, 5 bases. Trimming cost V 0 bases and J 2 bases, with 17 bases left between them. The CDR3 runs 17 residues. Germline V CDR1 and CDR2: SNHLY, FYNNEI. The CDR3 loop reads CASSEAAGAGITYEQYF. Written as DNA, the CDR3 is TGTGCCAGCAGTGAAGCGGCGGGTGCAGGAATAACCTACGAGCAGTACTTC.

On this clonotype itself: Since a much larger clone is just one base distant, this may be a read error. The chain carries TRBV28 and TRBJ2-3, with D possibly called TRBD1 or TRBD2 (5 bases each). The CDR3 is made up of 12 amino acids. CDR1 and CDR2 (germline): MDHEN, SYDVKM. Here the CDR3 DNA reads TGTGCCATCCGACCGGGAACAGGTACGCAGTATTTT. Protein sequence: CAIRPGTGTQYF.

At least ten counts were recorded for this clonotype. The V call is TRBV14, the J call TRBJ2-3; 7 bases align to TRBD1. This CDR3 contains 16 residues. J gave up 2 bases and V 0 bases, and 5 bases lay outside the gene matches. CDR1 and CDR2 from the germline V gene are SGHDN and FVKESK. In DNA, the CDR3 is TGTGCCAGCAGCCAAGAAACAGGGGTTTCCACAGATACGCAGTATTTT. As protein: CASSQETGVSTDTQYF.

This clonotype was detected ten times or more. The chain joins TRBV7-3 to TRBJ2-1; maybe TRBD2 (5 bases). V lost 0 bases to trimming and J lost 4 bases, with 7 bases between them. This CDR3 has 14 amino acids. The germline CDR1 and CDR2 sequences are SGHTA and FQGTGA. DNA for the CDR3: TGTGCCAGCAGCTTAACGCCGGGATACAATGAGCAGTTCTTC. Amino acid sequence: CASSLTPGYNEQFF.

The CDR3 is CASGPLPGQGARDYGYTF. The DNA of the CDR3 is TGCGCCAGCGGGCCGCTACCGGGACAGGGGGCAAGGGACTATGGCTACACCTTC. This chain uses TRBV4-1 with TRBJ1-2, with 12 bases aligning to TRBD1. The V segment lost 8 bases and the J segment 3 bases; nucleotides outside the gene matches: 16. The CDR3 contains 18 residues. Germline-derived CDR1 and CDR2 are MGHRA and YSYEKL.